A selection of T cell receptor beta chains follows, all from one sample in a study of CD8+CD57+ T cells in acquired aplastic anemia. One entry per CDR3 protein, called by TCRdb with MiXCR from the reads. The table includes approximately 170,000 distinct CDR3 sequences, less than 60% detected once. Sequencing input: sorted CD4+, CD8+, or CD8+CD57+ T cells (not recorded which) from PBMCs. These TCRs come from a human donor with aplastic anemia. CDR3s include the opening cysteine and the closing phenylalanine or tryptophan. The D gene is left open where the match is weak. Clone size is given for some rows only: seen once, a few or many times, or a class if the clone is expanded.

size	V	D	J	DNA	CDR3
many	TRBV24-1	-	TRBJ2-7	TGTGCCACCCGGCCAGGGTGTTACGAGCAGTACTTC	CATRPGCYEQYF
many	TRBV7-2	-	TRBJ2-5	TGTGCCAGCAGCTTAGCGCCACAGTCAAGCCAAGAGACCCAGTACTTC	CASSLAPQSSQETQYF
many	TRBV14	-	TRBJ2-5	TGTGCCAGCAGCAGGGGACCTTTACAAGAGACCCAGTACTTC	CASSRGPLQETQYF
-	TRBV10-3	-	TRBJ1-1	TGTGCCATCAGTGGGGGACCGGGGGCAGGCGCTGAAGCTTTCTTT	CAISGGPGAGAEAFF
medium-sized	TRBV2	-	TRBJ1-5	TGTGCCAGCAACACGGATAGCAATCAGCCCCAGCATTTT	CASNTDSNQPQHF
once	TRBV19	-	TRBJ1-2	TGTGCCAGTAGTCCCAGACAGCCGGGAGGCTACACCTTC	CASSPRQPGGYTF
-	TRBV5-1	-	TRBJ2-7	TGCGCCAGCAGCCTTTGGACGACCTACGAGCAGTACTTC	CASSLWTTYEQYF
-	TRBV20-1	-	TRBJ2-7	TGCAGTACCCCAGCTGGTTACGAGCAGTACTTC	CSTPAGYEQYF
-	TRBV9	TRBD2	TRBJ2-3	TGTGCCAGCAGCTTAGCGGGTAACACAGATACGCAGTATTTT	CASSLAGNTDTQYF
once	TRBV20-1	-	TRBJ2-7	TGCAGTGCTAGAGTTGCGTCCTACGAGCAGTACTTC	CSARVASYEQYF
-	TRBV2	TRBD2	TRBJ2-7	TGTGCCAGCAGTTGGCGGGGGGAGGGTTACGAGCAGTACTTC	CASSWRGEGYEQYF
-	TRBV4-1	-	TRBJ2-2	TGCGCCAGCCCCTCCGATATCACCGGGGAGCTGTTTTTT	CASPSDITGELFF
-	TRBV2	-	TRBJ1-6	TGTGCCAGCAGTGATGGGCTGGACCTCCACTTT	CASSDGLDLHF
many	TRBV19	TRBD1	TRBJ1-1	TGTGCCAGTAGCAGGACAGGGATCGGGACTGAAGCTTTCTTT	CASSRTGIGTEAFF
-	TRBV2	TRBD1	TRBJ2-5	TGTGCCAGCAGTGAATCGTGGACAGGGGGACAAGAGACCCAGTACTTC	CASSESWTGGQETQYF
many	TRBV5-6	-	TRBJ1-6	TGTGCCAGCAGCCGCTACAGGGATAATTCACCCCTCCACTTT	CASSRYRDNSPLHF
few	TRBV5-4	-	TRBJ2-3	TGTGCCAGCAGCTTCGGATCCATAGATACGCAGTATTTT	CASSFGSIDTQYF
-	TRBV29-1	-	TRBJ2-5	TGCAGCGGGGGGCTCGGGGGGAAGACCCAGTACTTC	CSGGLGGKTQYF
once	TRBV10-3	-	TRBJ1-2	TGTGCCATCAGTGCGGGCAGGGGTCGCCAGTCGGATGGCTACACCTTC	CAISAGRGRQSDGYTF
-	TRBV7-6	TRBD1	TRBJ1-1	TGTGCCAGCAGCCCCAGACCCGGGACAGGGGGAAACACCGACCTGAACACTGAAGCTTTCTTT	CASSPRPGTGGNTDLNTEAFF
-	TRBV25-1	-	TRBJ1-2	TGTGCCAGCCCGATACAATGGGGCTACACCTTC	CASPIQWGYTF
many	TRBV7-3	TRBD2	TRBJ2-1	TGTGCCAGCAGCCGTAGCGGGGGCGGCCACAATGAGCAGTTCTTC	CASSRSGGGHNEQFF
once	TRBV12-3/TRBV12-4	TRBD1	TRBJ1-5	TGTGCCAGCAGAATCGGACAGGGCAGCAATCAGCCCCAGCATTTT	CASRIGQGSNQPQHF